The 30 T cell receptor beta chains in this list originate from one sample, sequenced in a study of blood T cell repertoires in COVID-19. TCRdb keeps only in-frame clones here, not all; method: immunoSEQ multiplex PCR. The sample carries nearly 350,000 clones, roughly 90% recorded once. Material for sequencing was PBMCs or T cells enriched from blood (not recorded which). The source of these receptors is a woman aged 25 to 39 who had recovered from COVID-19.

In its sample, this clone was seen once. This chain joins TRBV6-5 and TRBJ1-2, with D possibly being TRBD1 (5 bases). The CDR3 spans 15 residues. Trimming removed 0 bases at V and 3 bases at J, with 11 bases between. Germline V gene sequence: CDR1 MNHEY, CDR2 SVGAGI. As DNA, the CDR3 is TGTGCCAGCAGTTACTCTCCAGGGAAAGACTATGGCTACACCTTC. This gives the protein CASSYSPGKDYGYTF.

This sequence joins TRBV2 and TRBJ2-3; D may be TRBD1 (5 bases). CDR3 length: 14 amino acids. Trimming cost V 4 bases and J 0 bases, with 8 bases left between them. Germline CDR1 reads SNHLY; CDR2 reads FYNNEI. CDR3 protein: CASSGTLSTDTQYF. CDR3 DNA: TGTGCCAGCAGTGGGACATTGAGCACAGATACGCAGTATTTT.

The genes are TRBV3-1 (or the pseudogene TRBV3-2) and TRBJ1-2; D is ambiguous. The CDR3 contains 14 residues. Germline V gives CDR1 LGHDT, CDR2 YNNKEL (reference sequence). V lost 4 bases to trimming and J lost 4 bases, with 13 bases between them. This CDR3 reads CASSPGRSGYGYTF. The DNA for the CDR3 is TGTGCCAGCAGCCCAGGCCGGTCAGGCTATGGCTACACCTTC.

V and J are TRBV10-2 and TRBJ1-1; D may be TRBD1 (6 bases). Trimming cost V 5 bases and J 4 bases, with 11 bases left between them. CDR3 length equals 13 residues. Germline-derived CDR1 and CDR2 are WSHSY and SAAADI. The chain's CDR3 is CASSTQGPTEAFF. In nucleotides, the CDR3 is TGCGCCAGCAGTACACAGGGTCCCACTGAAGCTTTCTTT.

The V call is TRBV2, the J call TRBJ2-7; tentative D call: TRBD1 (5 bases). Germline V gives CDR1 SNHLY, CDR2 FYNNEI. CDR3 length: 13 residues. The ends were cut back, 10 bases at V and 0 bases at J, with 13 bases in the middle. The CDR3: CAIVGRDSYEQYF. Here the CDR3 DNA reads TGTGCCATTGTCGGCAGGGACTCCTACGAGCAGTACTTC.

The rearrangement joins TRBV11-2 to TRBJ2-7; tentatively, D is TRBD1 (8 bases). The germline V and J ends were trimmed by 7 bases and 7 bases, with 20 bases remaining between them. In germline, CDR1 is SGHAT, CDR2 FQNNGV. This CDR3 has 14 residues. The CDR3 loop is CASNNRGGLGEQYF. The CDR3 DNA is TGTGCCAGCAACAACAGGGGGGGTTTGGGAGAGCAGTACTTC.

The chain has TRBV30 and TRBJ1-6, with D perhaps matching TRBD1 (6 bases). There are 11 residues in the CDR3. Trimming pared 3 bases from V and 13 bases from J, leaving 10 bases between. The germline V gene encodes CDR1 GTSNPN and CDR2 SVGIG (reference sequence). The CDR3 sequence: CAWSDQGPLHF. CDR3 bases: TGTGCCTGGAGCGATCAGGGGCCCCTCCACTTT.

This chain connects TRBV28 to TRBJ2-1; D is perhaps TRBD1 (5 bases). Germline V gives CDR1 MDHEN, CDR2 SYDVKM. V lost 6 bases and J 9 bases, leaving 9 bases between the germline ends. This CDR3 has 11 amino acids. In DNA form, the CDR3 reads TGTGCCAGCAGCGAAGGGGTTGAGCAGTTCTTC. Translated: CASSEGVEQFF.

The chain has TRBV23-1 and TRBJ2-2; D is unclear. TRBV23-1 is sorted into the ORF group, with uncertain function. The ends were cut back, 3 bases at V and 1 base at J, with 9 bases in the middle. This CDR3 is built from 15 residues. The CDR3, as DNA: TGCGCCAGCAGTCAGGGCCCCCTGAACACCGGGGAGCTGTTTTTT. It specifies CASSQGPLNTGELFF.

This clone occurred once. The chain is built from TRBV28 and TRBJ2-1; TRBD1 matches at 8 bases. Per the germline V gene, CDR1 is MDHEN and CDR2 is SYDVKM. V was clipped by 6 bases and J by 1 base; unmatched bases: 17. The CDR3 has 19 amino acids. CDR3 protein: CASSLTPWTGKGSYNEQFF. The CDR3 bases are TGTGCCAGCAGCTTAACACCCTGGACAGGGAAGGGGTCCTACAATGAGCAGTTCTTC.

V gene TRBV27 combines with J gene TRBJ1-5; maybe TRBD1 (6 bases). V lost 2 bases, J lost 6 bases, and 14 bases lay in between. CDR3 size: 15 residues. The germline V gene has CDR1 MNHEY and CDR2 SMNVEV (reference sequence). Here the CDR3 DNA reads TGTGCCAGCAGTTTAGGCAGGGGAGAAGGTCAGCCCCAGCATTTT. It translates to CASSLGRGEGQPQHF.

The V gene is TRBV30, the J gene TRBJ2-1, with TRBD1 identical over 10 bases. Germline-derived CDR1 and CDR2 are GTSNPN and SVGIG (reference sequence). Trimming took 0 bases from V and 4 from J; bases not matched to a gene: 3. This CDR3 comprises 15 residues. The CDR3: CAWSVGQGFYNEQFF. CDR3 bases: TGTGCCTGGAGTGTGGGACAGGGGTTTTACAATGAGCAGTTCTTC.

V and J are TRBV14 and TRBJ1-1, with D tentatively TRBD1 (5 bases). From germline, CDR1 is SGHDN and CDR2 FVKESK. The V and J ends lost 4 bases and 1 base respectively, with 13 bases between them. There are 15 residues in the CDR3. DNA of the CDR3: TGTGCCAGCAGCCCAAATAAGGGGCAGAACACTGAAGCTTTCTTT. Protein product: CASSPNKGQNTEAFF.

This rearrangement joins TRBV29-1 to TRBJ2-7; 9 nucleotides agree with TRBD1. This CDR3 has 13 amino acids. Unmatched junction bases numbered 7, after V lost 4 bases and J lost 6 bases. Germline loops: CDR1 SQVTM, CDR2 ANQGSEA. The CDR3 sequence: CSVGGQGQLEQYF. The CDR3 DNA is TGCAGCGTTGGGGGACAGGGTCAGCTCGAGCAGTACTTC.

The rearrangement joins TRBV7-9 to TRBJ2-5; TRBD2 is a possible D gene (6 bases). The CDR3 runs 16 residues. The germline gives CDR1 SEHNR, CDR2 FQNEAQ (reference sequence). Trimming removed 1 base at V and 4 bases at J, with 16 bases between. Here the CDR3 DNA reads TGTGCCAGCAGCTTAGGAGGACCGACCGGGGGAGAGACCCAGTACTTC. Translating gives CASSLGGPTGGETQYF.

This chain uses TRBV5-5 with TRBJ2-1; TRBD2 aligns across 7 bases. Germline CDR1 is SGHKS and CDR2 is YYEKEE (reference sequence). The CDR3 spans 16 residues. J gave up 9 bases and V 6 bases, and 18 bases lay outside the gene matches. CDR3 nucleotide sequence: TGTGCCAGCACTTCCCCCGGGGCAACCCCGGGGGGTGAGCAGTTCTTC. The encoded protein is CASTSPGATPGGEQFF.

The CDR3 region is CASRSTGTGGNEQYF. The DNA for the CDR3 is TGTGCCAGCAGGTCCACCGGGACAGGGGGCAACGAGCAGTACTTC. The rearrangement uses TRBV27 and TRBJ2-7; 12 bases align to TRBD1. The V gene's germline CDR1 is MNHEY and CDR2 SMNVEV (reference sequence). This CDR3 comprises 15 residues. With 6 bases clipped from V and 5 bases from J, the junction kept 8 bases outside the gene matches.

CDR3 in amino acids: CASSEVGGFAGELFF. The CDR3 coding sequence is TGTGCCAGCAGTGAAGTGGGGGGGTTTGCCGGGGAGCTGTTTTTT. This sequence joins TRBV6-1 and TRBJ2-2; 7 bases line up with TRBD2. The CDR3 covers 15 residues. Germline V gene lookup returns CDR1 MNHNS and CDR2 SASEGT. V lost 1 base, J lost 6 bases, and 5 bases stayed unmatched.

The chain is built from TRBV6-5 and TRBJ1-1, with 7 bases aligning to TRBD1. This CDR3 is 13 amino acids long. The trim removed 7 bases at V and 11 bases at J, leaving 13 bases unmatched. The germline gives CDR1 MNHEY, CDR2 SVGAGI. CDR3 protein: CASTLDRQGMAFF. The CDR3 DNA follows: TGTGCCAGCACTTTGGATCGACAGGGAATGGCTTTCTTT.

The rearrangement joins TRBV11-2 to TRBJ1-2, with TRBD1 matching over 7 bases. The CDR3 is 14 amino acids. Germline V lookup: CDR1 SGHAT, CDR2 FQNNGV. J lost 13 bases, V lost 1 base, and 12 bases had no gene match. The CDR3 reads CASSLGSGGMEVTF. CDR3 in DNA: TGTGCCAGCAGCTTAGGGTCAGGGGGGATGGAAGTCACCTTC.

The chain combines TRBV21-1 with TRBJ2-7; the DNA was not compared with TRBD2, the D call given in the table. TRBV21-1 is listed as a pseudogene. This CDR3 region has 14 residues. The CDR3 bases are TGTGCCAGCAGCACCGGACTGCACTCCTACGAGCAGTACTTC. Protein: CASSTGLHSYEQYF.

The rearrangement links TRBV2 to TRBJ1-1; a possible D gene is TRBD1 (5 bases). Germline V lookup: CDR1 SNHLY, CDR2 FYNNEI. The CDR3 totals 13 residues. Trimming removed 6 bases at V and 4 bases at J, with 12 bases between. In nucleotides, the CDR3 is TGTGCCAGCAGGTCTCCCAGGGCCACTGAAGCTTTCTTT. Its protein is CASRSPRATEAFF.

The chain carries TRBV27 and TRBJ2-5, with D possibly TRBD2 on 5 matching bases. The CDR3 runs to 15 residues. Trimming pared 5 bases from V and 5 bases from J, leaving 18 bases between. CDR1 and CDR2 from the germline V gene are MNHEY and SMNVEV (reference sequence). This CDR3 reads CASSTRAAGKETQYF. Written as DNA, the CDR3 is TGTGCCAGCAGTACGCGAGCGGCTGGGAAGGAGACCCAGTACTTC.

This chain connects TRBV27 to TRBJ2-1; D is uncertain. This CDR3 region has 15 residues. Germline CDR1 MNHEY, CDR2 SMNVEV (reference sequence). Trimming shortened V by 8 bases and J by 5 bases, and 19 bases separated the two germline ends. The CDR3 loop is CASGLVRPRNNEQFF. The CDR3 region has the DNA TGTGCCAGCGGTCTTGTGAGACCTAGAAACAATGAGCAGTTCTTC.

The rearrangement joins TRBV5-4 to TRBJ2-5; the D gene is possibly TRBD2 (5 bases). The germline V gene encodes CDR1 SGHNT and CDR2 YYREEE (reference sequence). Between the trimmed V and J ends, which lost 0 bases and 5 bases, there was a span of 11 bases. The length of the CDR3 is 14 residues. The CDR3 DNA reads TGTGCCAGCAGCTTGGGGGGAGAAGGGGAGACCCAGTACTTC. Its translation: CASSLGGEGETQYF.

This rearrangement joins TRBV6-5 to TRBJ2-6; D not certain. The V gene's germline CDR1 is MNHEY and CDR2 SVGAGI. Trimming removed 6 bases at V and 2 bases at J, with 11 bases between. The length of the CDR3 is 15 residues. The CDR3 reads CASSAAQTGANVLTF. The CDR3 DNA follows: TGTGCCAGCAGCGCCGCCCAGACTGGGGCCAACGTCCTGACTTTC.

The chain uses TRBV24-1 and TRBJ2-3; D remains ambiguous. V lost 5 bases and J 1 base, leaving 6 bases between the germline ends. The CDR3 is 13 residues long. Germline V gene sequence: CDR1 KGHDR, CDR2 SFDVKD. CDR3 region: CATSAEGTDTQYF. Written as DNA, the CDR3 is TGTGCCACCAGTGCTGAGGGCACAGATACGCAGTATTTT.

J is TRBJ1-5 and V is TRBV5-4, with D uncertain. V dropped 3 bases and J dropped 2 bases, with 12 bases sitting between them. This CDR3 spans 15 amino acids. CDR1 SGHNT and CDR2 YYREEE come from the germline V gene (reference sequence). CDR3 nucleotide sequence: TGTGCCAGCAGCTCCTTCGGGGAAGGCAATCAGCCCCAGCATTTT. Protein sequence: CASSSFGEGNQPQHF.

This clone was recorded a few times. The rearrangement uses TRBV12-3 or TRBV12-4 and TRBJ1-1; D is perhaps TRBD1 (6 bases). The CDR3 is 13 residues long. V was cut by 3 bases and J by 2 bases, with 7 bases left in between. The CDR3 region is CASSLGHNTEAFF. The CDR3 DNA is TGTGCCAGCAGTTTGGGACATAACACTGAAGCTTTCTTT.

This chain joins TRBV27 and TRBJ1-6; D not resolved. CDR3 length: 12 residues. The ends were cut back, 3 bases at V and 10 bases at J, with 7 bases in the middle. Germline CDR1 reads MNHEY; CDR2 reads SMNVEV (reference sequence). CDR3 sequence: CASSFAGSPLHF. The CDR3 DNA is TGTGCCAGCAGTTTCGCGGGCTCACCCCTCCACTTT.